These T cell receptor beta chains were read from a single sample in a study of PD-1 and CTLA-4 blockade in melanoma. The data were produced by immunoSEQ multiplex PCR, yet TCRdb's version contains in-frame clones alone and is incomplete. The sample holds 31,000 or so clones, about 85% seen once. Sample: CD8+ T cells from peripheral blood, taken from a patient given anti-PD-1 treatment. These receptors all stem from a human donor with melanoma. Each CDR3 is given with its conserved first and last residue. The order of the fields is CDR3 DNA, CDR3 protein, V gene, D gene, J gene, clone size. A D gene is named only where the DNA matches it firmly. Expanded clones are given a class, and other clones once, few, many or no size at all.

CDR3nt: TGCAGCGTTGAAACCCCCGGACAGGGAATATCCTACGAGCAGTACTTC
CDR3aa: CSVETPGQGISYEQYF
v_gene: TRBV29-1
d_gene: TRBD1
j_gene: TRBJ2-7
abundance: NA

CDR3nt: TGTGCCAGCAGCTTAGTGTCCAAGTCGGGGTACGAGCAGTACTTC
CDR3aa: CASSLVSKSGYEQYF
v_gene: TRBV13
d_gene: NA
j_gene: TRBJ2-7
abundance: NA

CDR3nt: TGCGCCAGCAGCCAAGAACTAGCGGGGGCTGCCTACGAGCAGTACTTC
CDR3aa: CASSQELAGAAYEQYF
v_gene: TRBV4-1
d_gene: TRBD2
j_gene: TRBJ2-7
abundance: NA

CDR3nt: TGTGCCAGCAGTGACTCGGCGACGGGACAGGAAGCTTTCTTT
CDR3aa: CASSDSATGQEAFF
v_gene: TRBV6-4
d_gene: TRBD1
j_gene: TRBJ1-1
abundance: few

CDR3nt: TGTGCCAGCAGTTTACGGGGAAGCGGAAATGAGCAGTTCTTC
CDR3aa: CASSLRGSGNEQFF
v_gene: TRBV28
d_gene: NA
j_gene: TRBJ2-1
abundance: once

CDR3nt: TGCAGCGCCAGGTCGGGGAGCGGGGGGGCCGTAAGCACAGATACGCAGTATTTT
CDR3aa: CSARSGSGGAVSTDTQYF
v_gene: TRBV29-1
d_gene: TRBD2
j_gene: TRBJ2-3
abundance: NA

CDR3nt: TGTGCCAGCAGCAGACAGGGTCCCCTTATGAACACTGAAGCTTTCTTT
CDR3aa: CASSRQGPLMNTEAFF
v_gene: TRBV5-6
d_gene: TRBD1
j_gene: TRBJ1-1
abundance: NA

CDR3nt: TGCGCCAGCAGCGCGACTAGCGGGGCTCAAGAGACCCAGTACTTC
CDR3aa: CASSATSGAQETQYF
v_gene: TRBV4-1
d_gene: TRBD2
j_gene: TRBJ2-5
abundance: NA

CDR3nt: TGCAGCGTCGTCAAGGGGGCAGACACTGAAGCTTTCTTT
CDR3aa: CSVVKGADTEAFF
v_gene: TRBV29-1
d_gene: TRBD1
j_gene: TRBJ1-1
abundance: NA

CDR3nt: TGTGCCAGCAGTTTGGGAGAGACCCAGTACTTC
CDR3aa: CASSLGETQYF
v_gene: TRBV25-1
d_gene: NA
j_gene: TRBJ2-5
abundance: few

CDR3nt: TGTGCCAGCAGTTCATCGGGTCCCAATCAGCCCCAGCATTTT
CDR3aa: CASSSSGPNQPQHF
v_gene: TRBV6-2/TRBV6-3
d_gene: NA
j_gene: TRBJ1-5
abundance: NA

CDR3nt: TGTGCCAGTAGTTTGGGACTAGCGGGGGCAGCCCCCCAAGAAGAGACCCAGTACTTC
CDR3aa: CASSLGLAGAAPQEETQYF
v_gene: TRBV19
d_gene: TRBD2
j_gene: TRBJ2-5
abundance: NA

CDR3nt: TGTGCCAGCAGCTTAAAGGACAGGGACGAGCAGTACTTC
CDR3aa: CASSLKDRDEQYF
v_gene: TRBV7-2
d_gene: TRBD1
j_gene: TRBJ2-7
abundance: few

CDR3nt: TGTGCCAGCAGTTTTCGTGGGGGGGGTCGGCAGGACGAGCAGTACTTC
CDR3aa: CASSFRGGGRQDEQYF
v_gene: TRBV27
d_gene: TRBD2
j_gene: TRBJ2-7
abundance: NA

CDR3nt: TGTGCCAGCAGTCGCGGGACGGCCGAGAACGAGCAGTACTTC
CDR3aa: CASSRGTAENEQYF
v_gene: TRBV27
d_gene: NA
j_gene: TRBJ2-7
abundance: NA

CDR3nt: TGTGCCAGCAGTTTATTGGGATCGGACAGGGGGCCCAGGGATACGCAGTATTTT
CDR3aa: CASSLLGSDRGPRDTQYF
v_gene: TRBV28
d_gene: TRBD1
j_gene: TRBJ2-3
abundance: NA

CDR3nt: TGTGCCAGCACCCTTGGGGCCAGCGGGGCCGGGACCGGGGAGCTGTTTTTT
CDR3aa: CASTLGASGAGTGELFF
v_gene: TRBV7-8
d_gene: TRBD2
j_gene: TRBJ2-2
abundance: NA

CDR3nt: TGTGCCAGCAGTGAAGGCGCGGCAATGTCCTACGAGCAGTACTTC
CDR3aa: CASSEGAAMSYEQYF
v_gene: TRBV2
d_gene: NA
j_gene: TRBJ2-7
abundance: NA

CDR3nt: TGTGCCAGCAGCCACCCAGCAGATACGCAGTATTTT
CDR3aa: CASSHPADTQYF
v_gene: TRBV16
d_gene: NA
j_gene: TRBJ2-3
abundance: NA

CDR3nt: TGTGCCAGCAGCGTAGAGGGCGGTGGAACTAATGAAAAACTGTTTTTT
CDR3aa: CASSVEGGGTNEKLFF
v_gene: TRBV9
d_gene: NA
j_gene: TRBJ1-4
abundance: once

CDR3nt: TGTGCCAGCAGCTTATCCGGTTTTAATTCACCCCTCCACTTT
CDR3aa: CASSLSGFNSPLHF
v_gene: TRBV13
d_gene: NA
j_gene: TRBJ1-6
abundance: NA

CDR3nt: TGTGCCAGCAGCCCCGAGGGGACAGGGGCCGGGGAGCAGTACTTC
CDR3aa: CASSPEGTGAGEQYF
v_gene: TRBV7-9
d_gene: TRBD1
j_gene: TRBJ2-7
abundance: NA

CDR3nt: TGCGCCAGCAGCCAAGGCGGCTCCTACGAGCAGTACTTC
CDR3aa: CASSQGGSYEQYF
v_gene: TRBV4-1
d_gene: NA
j_gene: TRBJ2-7
abundance: NA

CDR3nt: TGCGCCAGGAAAGGGAACAGGTGGCCCGGGGAGCTGTTTTTT
CDR3aa: CARKGNRWPGELFF
v_gene: TRBV5-1
d_gene: NA
j_gene: TRBJ2-2
abundance: NA

CDR3nt: TGTGCCTGGAGTGTAAATTATACAGGTCTTAACTATGGCTACACCTTC
CDR3aa: CAWSVNYTGLNYGYTF
v_gene: TRBV30
d_gene: NA
j_gene: TRBJ1-2
abundance: NA